This T cell receptor (beta chain) derives from a study of cytomegalovirus exposure and HLA in healthy donors. Study observations and caveats: The study dropped some indistinguishable V segments, TRBV6-2 and TRBV6-3 among them.

The V gene end was trimmed by 5 bases and the J gene end by 0 bases; junction bases not matched to a gene: 6. The CDR3 has 15 residues. Germline V gene sequence: CDR1 GTSNPN, CDR2 SVGIG (reference sequence). Vbeta (60) and Jbeta (13) primers were used in the PCR. TCRdb's table, derived via immunoSEQ multiplex PCR, lists solely in-frame clones and lacks some. The sample lists 140,000 or so clones, more than 80% occurring once. As for this clone: Its target is unknown.

Sequenced sample: PBMCs. This sequence was found in a woman in her thirties or forties in good health and CMV-seropositive. The chain couples TRBV30 to TRBJ2-2; 7 positions match TRBD1. The CDR3 bases are TGTGCCTGGCGATCCGGGACAGCGAACACCGGGGAGCTGTTTTTT. Its translation: CAWRSGTANTGELFF.